Listed here are 22 T cell receptor beta chains from one sample, sequenced in a study of T cell responses to AZD1222 COVID-19 vaccine (dated by TCRdb to about 2021). The protocol used for the library was the immunoSEQ multiplex PCR assay. TCRdb retrieved this table from immuneACCESS and kept in-frame rearrangements only. Not all clones are present; in checked studies, unresolved V genes account for under half, and no reason is known for the remainder. This sample has roughly 140,000 clones in its table, and about 91% of those were observed once. In total, the top ten clones hold more than 2% of the sample. The time point label of this sample denotes: baseline before first vaccination. This specimen was peripheral blood, taken on day 0 of AZD1222 vaccination. The receptors were sampled from an adult in good health.

The chain employs TRBV5-6 and TRBJ1-2; TRBD1 matches at 11 bases. CDR1 and CDR2 (germline): SGHDT, YYEEEE. The ends lost 5 bases at V and 4 bases at J; junction bases unmatched: 10. The CDR3 runs 16 residues. CDR3 amino acids: CASRALGQGALYGYTF. In DNA, the CDR3 is TGTGCCAGCAGAGCTTTAGGACAGGGGGCTCTCTATGGCTACACCTTC.

Note on this clone: A read error may produce the germline difference seen at one junction end. The rearrangement uses TRBV4-1 and TRBJ1-1, with D possibly being TRBD1 (6 bases). Germline V gives CDR1 MGHRA, CDR2 YSYEKL. The CDR3 is made up of 16 amino acids. The CDR3 nucleotides are TGCGCCAGCGGCCAAGCGATGACTGGGGGGCACACTGAAGCTTTCTTT. Translating it yields CASGQAMTGGHTEAFF.

The chain is built from TRBV9 and TRBJ2-5, with 11 positions matching TRBD1. Germline trimming cut 3 bases from V and 5 bases from J; bases unmatched to any gene: 9. Looked up from germline, CDR1 is SGDLS and CDR2 is YYNGEE. The CDR3 extends over 16 amino acids. CDR3 protein: CASSAEDRGRVETQYF. The CDR3 DNA reads TGTGCCAGCAGCGCGGAGGACAGGGGGCGAGTGGAGACCCAGTACTTC.

This chain uses TRBV3-1 (or the pseudogene TRBV3-2) with TRBJ1-2, with D maybe TRBD1 (5 bases). Germline V lookup: CDR1 LGHDT, CDR2 YNNKEL (reference sequence). With 0 bases removed from V and 11 bases from J, the gap between germline ends came to 13 bases. CDR3 length: 13 amino acids. The CDR3 DNA reads TGTGCCAGCAGCCAAGATCACGGGGGAGGGTACACCTTC. Protein: CASSQDHGGGYTF.

To note about this clone: At one boundary the junction diverges from the germline segment, which might be a read error. Different DNA sequences within this sample yield the same CDR3. The chain uses TRBV7-7 and TRBJ2-2, with 12 bases matching TRBD2. CDR1 is SSHAT, CDR2 FNYEAQ, per germline (reference sequence). This CDR3 spans 16 amino acids. The CDR3 reads CASSPRTSGNTGELFF. The CDR3 DNA reads as TGTGCTAGCAGCCCTAGGACTAGCGGGAATACCGGGGAGCTGTTTTTT.

This sequence joins TRBV9 and TRBJ1-5; D may be TRBD1 (6 bases). V dropped 4 bases and J dropped 6 bases, with 17 bases sitting between them. The V gene's germline CDR1 is SGDLS and CDR2 YYNGEE. The CDR3 extends over 15 amino acids. CDR3: CASSPDPRGSQPQHF. The CDR3 bases are TGTGCCAGCAGCCCTGACCCCAGGGGAAGTCAGCCCCAGCATTTT.

The chain has TRBV28 and TRBJ1-5; D is possibly TRBD1 (5 bases). Germline CDR1 is MDHEN and CDR2 is SYDVKM. The CDR3 totals 15 residues. Trimming removed 11 bases from V and 3 bases from J, with 20 bases in between. The CDR3 region is CASRWDAGTNQPQHF. Here the CDR3 DNA reads TGTGCCTCCCGGTGGGATGCAGGGACCAATCAGCCCCAGCATTTT.

The chain has TRBV27 and TRBJ1-1, with a tentative D call TRBD1 (6 bases). This CDR3 spans 13 amino acids. Trimming removed 2 bases from V and 11 bases from J, with 15 bases in between. Germline CDR1 and CDR2: MNHEY and SMNVEV (reference sequence). The CDR3, as DNA: TGTGCCAGCAGTTTAAGGGGGGATGTCGGTGCTTTCTTT. It yields the protein CASSLRGDVGAFF.

This clone was counted between two and nine times. The chain links TRBV13 to TRBJ1-6; TRBD1 matches at 7 bases. V was pared by 2 bases and J by 7 bases, with 2 bases of the junction left unmatched. This CDR3 has 14 amino acids. Germline loops: CDR1 PRHDT, CDR2 FYEKMQ (reference sequence). Written as DNA, the CDR3 is TGTGCCAGCAGCTTACAGGGGGGGAATTCACCCCTCCACTTT. This sequence encodes CASSLQGGNSPLHF.

V is TRBV15 and J is TRBJ2-2; weak D call: TRBD2 (7 bases). This CDR3 is built from 15 residues. Germline V lookup: CDR1 LNHNV, CDR2 YYDKDF (reference sequence). V lost 3 bases and J lost 4, with 12 bases in between. This chain's CDR3 is CATSRLGGGTGELFF. In DNA, the CDR3 is TGTGCCACCAGCAGGCTGGGAGGGGGCACCGGGGAGCTGTTTTTT.

Points on this clone: Other nucleotide sequences from this sample produce the same CDR3. The V call is TRBV4-2, the J call TRBJ2-7; 14 bases map to TRBD2. From germline, CDR1 is LGHNA and CDR2 YNFKEQ. The CDR3 covers 16 residues. V lost 0 bases, J lost 4 bases, and 2 bases stayed unmatched. The CDR3 reads CASSQDGTSGSYEQYF. As DNA, the CDR3 is TGTGCCAGCAGCCAAGATGGGACTAGCGGGAGTTACGAGCAGTACTTC.

V and J are TRBV29-1 and TRBJ2-7, with 11 bases aligning to TRBD1. CDR1 is SQVTM, CDR2 ANQGSEA, per germline. The junction had 8 bases not matched to a gene; V was cut back by 3 bases and J by 7 bases. The CDR3 has 14 residues. CDR3 sequence (DNA): TGCAGCGTTGAGACCGGGACAGGGGGAAGAGAGCAGTACTTC. Translation gives CSVETGTGGREQYF.

This clone was recorded a few times. The chain uses TRBV5-6 and TRBJ2-2; 10 nucleotides align to TRBD2. V trimming: 4 bases; J trimming: 1 base; junction bases outside the gene matches: 4. Germline-derived CDR1 and CDR2 are SGHDT and YYEEEE. The CDR3 length is 16 residues. CDR3 residues: CASSRRLAGNTGELFF. The DNA for the CDR3 is TGTGCCAGCAGCCGACGACTAGCGGGGAACACCGGGGAGCTGTTTTTT. Complete variable domain (other parts from reference TRBV5-6 and TRBJ2-2): DAGVTQSPTHLIKTRGQQVTLRCSPKSGHDTVSWYQQALGQGPQFIFQYYEEEERQRGNFPDRFSGHQFPNYSSELNVNALLLGDSALYLCASSRRLAGNTGELFFGEGSRLTVL.

The rearrangement links TRBV7-2 to TRBJ2-1, with 10 bases fitting TRBD2. The CDR3 contains 16 residues. Germline V gene lookup returns CDR1 SGHTA and CDR2 FQGNSA. The trim removed 5 bases at V and 2 bases at J, leaving 6 bases unmatched. The CDR3 DNA reads as TGTGCCAGCAGCACCTATCTAGCGGGAGCCTACAATGAGCAGTTCTTC. Its protein is CASSTYLAGAYNEQFF.

This sequence joins TRBV6-2 or TRBV6-3 and TRBJ1-1, with D hard to call. CDR1 is MNHEY, CDR2 SVGEGT, per germline. CDR3 length: 13 amino acids. Trimming cost V 5 bases and J 1 base, with 8 bases left between them. CDR3 amino acids: CASSIHPNTEAFF. The CDR3 region has the DNA TGTGCCAGCAGTATCCACCCGAACACTGAAGCTTTCTTT.

The rearrangement joins TRBV5-8 to TRBJ2-7, with 9 bases lining up with TRBD1. Germline CDR1 SGHTS, CDR2 YDEGEE. The CDR3 consists of 15 residues. V dropped 2 bases and J dropped 4; count of bases not matched to a gene: 7. CDR3 sequence: CASSFLVTGGYEQYF. CDR3 nucleotides: TGTGCCAGCAGCTTCTTGGTGACAGGGGGATACGAGCAGTACTTC.

The chain joins TRBV25-1 to TRBJ2-5; no clear D gene. This CDR3 is built from 13 residues. In germline, CDR1 is MGHDK, CDR2 SYGVNS. V lost 4 bases and J lost 0, with 6 bases in between. DNA of the CDR3: TGTGCCAGCAGTGGGACGAACCAAGAGACCCAGTACTTC. The encoded protein is CASSGTNQETQYF. Full variable domain (outside the CDR3, taken from reference TRBV25-1 and TRBJ2-5): EADIYQTPRYLVIGTGKKITLECSQTMGHDKMYWYQQDPGMELHLIHYSYGVNSTEKGDLSSESTVSRIRTEHFPLTLESARPSHTSQYLCASSGTNQETQYFGPGTRLLVL.

The rearrangement joins TRBV27 to TRBJ1-2; possible D gene TRBD1, 6 bases. Germline V gene sequence: CDR1 MNHEY, CDR2 SMNVEV (reference sequence). With 1 base removed from V and 7 bases from J, the gap between germline ends came to 10 bases. CDR3 length: 13 amino acids. CDR3 sequence reads: CASSLYMGAGYTF. The CDR3 bases are TGTGCCAGCAGTTTATATATGGGGGCTGGCTACACCTTC.

J is TRBJ2-7 and V is TRBV5-1; TRBD1 matches at 9 bases. The V segment lost 1 base and the J segment 5 bases; nucleotides outside the gene matches: 7. Germline V gene lookup returns CDR1 SGHRS and CDR2 YFSETQ. The CDR3 is made up of 15 amino acids. The CDR3 region is CASSLIQGALDEQYF. DNA for the CDR3: TGCGCCAGCAGCTTGATACAGGGGGCTCTGGACGAGCAGTACTTC.

J is TRBJ1-1 and V is TRBV6-2 or TRBV6-3; 8 nucleotides agree with TRBD1. J was trimmed by 1 base and V by 5 bases; bases with no gene match: 6. The CDR3 loop spans 15 amino acids. Germline V gene data show CDR1 as MNHEY and CDR2 as SVGEGT. The CDR3 nucleotides are TGTGCCAGCAGTGCGACAGGGGTTCCGAACACTGAAGCTTTCTTT. Protein: CASSATGVPNTEAFF.

The V call is TRBV6-4, the J call TRBJ2-2; weak D call: TRBD1 (6 bases). This CDR3 spans 14 amino acids. Germline V gene lookup returns CDR1 MRHNA and CDR2 SNTAGT. V lost 10 bases and J 0 bases, leaving 12 bases between the germline ends. The CDR3 spells CATERTANTGELFF. CDR3 coding DNA: TGTGCCACGGAGAGGACAGCGAACACCGGGGAGCTGTTTTTT.

The chain combines TRBV7-2 with TRBJ2-5, with 11 bases lining up with TRBD2. CDR1 SGHTA and CDR2 FQGNSA come from the germline V gene. V trimming: 1 base; J trimming: 2 bases; junction bases outside the gene matches: 3. The CDR3 is made up of 16 amino acids. CDR3: CASSLGPSGGQETQYF. CDR3 nucleotides: TGTGCCAGCAGCTTAGGTCCTAGCGGGGGGCAAGAGACCCAGTACTTC.